The 25 T cell receptor beta chains presented below share a single source sample, sequenced in a study of identical twins. TCRdb passed the 5' RACE reads through MiXCR, listing each CDR3 protein once. The sample carries approximately 210,000 distinct CDR3 sequences, less than 20% recorded once. These records were also assigned to another study, of T cells expressing NK-cell markers.

Sequencing used CD8+ T cells sorted from blood. Receptors were obtained from a woman between 18 and 30 years old in good health.

The gene calls are TRBV29-1 and TRBJ2-7; D is ambiguous. Between the trimmed V and J ends, which lost 6 bases and 4 bases, there was a span of 7 bases. The CDR3 runs 10 residues. Germline-derived CDR1 and CDR2 are SQVTM and ANQGSEA. The DNA for the CDR3 is TGCAGCGTCCTAATATACGAGCAGTACTTC. Encoded protein: CSVLIYEQYF.

For this clonotype: At one end the junction does not follow the germline gene, possibly because of a read error. The chain has TRBV3-1 and TRBJ2-2, with 10 positions matching TRBD1. Per the germline V gene, CDR1 is LGHDT and CDR2 is YNNKEL (reference sequence). The CDR3 runs 17 residues. CDR3 sequence: CACRTPLRQGATGELFF. The CDR3 DNA is TGTGCCTGCAGAACCCCACTCCGACAGGGGGCAACCGGGGAGCTGTTTTTT.

The chain has TRBV29-1 and TRBJ1-1; unclear D gene. V shed 1 base and J shed 6 bases, with 15 bases lying between them. CDR3 length: 14 amino acids. Germline V gene data show CDR1 as SQVTM and CDR2 as ANQGSEA. The CDR3 sequence: CSVEGLGAVAEAFF. CDR3 nucleotides: TGCAGCGTTGAAGGACTAGGAGCAGTTGCTGAAGCTTTCTTT.

This clonotype was seen a handful of times. The V gene is TRBV14, the J gene TRBJ2-1; D possibly corresponds to TRBD2 (6 bases). The germline CDR1 and CDR2 sequences are SGHDN and FVKESK. The ends were cut back, 1 base at V and 10 bases at J, with 8 bases in the middle. CDR3 length: 12 residues. This CDR3 is CASSQAGVEQFF. The CDR3 nucleotides are TGTGCCAGCAGCCAAGCGGGGGTCGAGCAGTTCTTC. The full variable domain, its missing parts supplied by reference TRBV14 and TRBJ2-1, is EAGVTQFPSHSVIEKGQTVTLRCDPISGHDNLYWYRRVMGKEIKFLLHFVKESKQDESGMPNNRFLAERTGGTYSTLKVQPAELEDSGVYFCASSQAGVEQFFGPGTRLTVL.

The V gene is TRBV3-1, the J gene TRBJ1-5; D is uncertain. The CDR3 contains 13 residues. CDR1 and CDR2 (germline): LGHDT, YNNKEL (reference sequence). Between the trimmed V and J ends, which lost 1 base and 5 bases, there was a span of 6 bases. Written as DNA, the CDR3 is TGTGCCAGCAGCCAAGTCCCGGATCAGCCCCAGCATTTT. Its translation: CASSQVPDQPQHF. Full variable domain (rest looked up from reference TRBV3-1 and TRBJ1-5): DTAVSQTPKYLVTQMGNDKSIKCEQNLGHDTMYWYKQDSKKFLKIMFSYNNKELIINETVPNRFSPKSPDKAHLNLHINSLELGDSAVYFCASSQVPDQPQHFGDGTRLSIL.

V usage is TRBV5-1 and J usage is TRBJ2-7; D possibly corresponds to TRBD2 (5 bases). Deletions cut 1 base from V and 7 bases from J, with 15 bases between. CDR3 length: 14 amino acids. Germline V gene data show CDR1 as SGHRS and CDR2 as YFSETQ. The CDR3 DNA is TGCGCCAGCAGCTTGAGAGGGTTTCCTAGAGAGCAGTACTTC. Translated: CASSLRGFPREQYF.

The rearrangement uses TRBV27 and TRBJ2-7; D gene ambiguous. V lost 6 bases to trimming and J lost 1 base, with 16 bases between them. The germline CDR1 and CDR2 sequences are MNHEY and SMNVEV (reference sequence). This CDR3 comprises 15 residues. As DNA, the CDR3 is TGTGCCAGCAGCCCCTCGGCAGGCCGATCCTACGAGCAGTACTTC. It is translated as CASSPSAGRSYEQYF.

This clonotype was counted a few times. This chain links TRBV2 with TRBJ1-1; possible D gene TRBD1, 6 bases. V was pared by 3 bases and J by 0 bases, with 8 bases between. This CDR3 has 14 residues. CDR1 and CDR2 (germline): SNHLY, FYNNEI. The CDR3 here is CASSEDSLNTEAFF. DNA for the CDR3: TGTGCCAGCAGTGAGGACAGCCTGAACACTGAAGCTTTCTTT.

This chain connects TRBV9 to TRBJ2-1, with 8 bases identical to TRBD2. Germline CDR1 reads SGDLS; CDR2 reads YYNGEE. This CDR3 is 11 amino acids long. Trimming cost V 3 bases and J 16 bases; bases outside gene matches: 6. In nucleotides, the CDR3 is TGTGCCAGCAGCGCGGGGGGGCCTATATTCTTC. Protein: CASSAGGPIFF. The complete variable domain, with remaining parts taken from reference TRBV9 and TRBJ2-1, reads DSGVTQTPKHLITATGQRVTLRCSPRSGDLSVYWYQQSLDQGLQFLIQYYNGEERAKGNILERFSAQQFPDLHSELNLSSLELGDSALYFCASSAGGPIFFGPGTRLTVL.

This clonotype was counted only a few times. This sequence joins TRBV5-1 and TRBJ2-5, with 8 bases aligning to TRBD1. This CDR3 has 12 amino acids. V dropped 6 bases and J dropped 3; count of bases not matched to a gene: 1. CDR1 is SGHRS and CDR2 is YFSETQ in the germline V gene. The DNA for the CDR3 is TGCGCCAGCATGGACAGGGAAGAGACCCAGTACTTC. It codes for CASMDREETQYF.

This clonotype was seen a few times. This rearrangement joins TRBV29-1 to TRBJ2-5; D is uncertain. With 4 bases removed from V and 5 bases from J, the gap between germline ends came to 17 bases. Germline-derived CDR1 and CDR2 are SQVTM and ANQGSEA. This CDR3 comprises 14 residues. The CDR3 region is CSVVGRMRRETQYF. The DNA of the CDR3 is TGCAGCGTTGTCGGGCGGATGCGGCGGGAGACCCAGTACTTC.

The rearrangement uses TRBV12-3 or TRBV12-4 and TRBJ2-7; no clear D gene. The CDR3 loop spans 12 amino acids. V lost 3 bases and J 3 bases, leaving 6 bases between the germline ends. CDR3 bases: TGTGCCAGCAGTTTGGGATACTACGAGCAGTACTTC. This encodes CASSLGYYEQYF.

The rearrangement joins TRBV9 to TRBJ2-1, with 8 nucleotides matching TRBD2. J was trimmed by 4 bases and V by 3 bases; bases with no gene match: 6. The CDR3 totals 15 residues. Germline CDR1 reads SGDLS; CDR2 reads YYNGEE. CDR3 coding DNA: TGTGCCAGCAGCGAGGGACTAGGGTGGTACAATGAGCAGTTCTTC. This sequence encodes CASSEGLGWYNEQFF.

The gene calls are TRBV5-5 and TRBJ2-1; D not resolved. There are 15 residues in the CDR3. The V end was cut by 4 bases, the J end by 2 bases, with 13 bases between. CDR1 is SGHKS, CDR2 YYEKEE, per germline (reference sequence). CDR3 sequence: CASSPRLDPYNEQFF. The CDR3 nucleotides read TGTGCCAGCAGCCCCCGACTGGACCCCTACAATGAGCAGTTCTTC. The full variable domain, in which reference TRBV5-5 and TRBJ2-1 provide the parts outside the CDR3, is DAGVTQSPTHLIKTRGQQVTLRCSPISGHKSVSWYQQVLGQGPQFIFQYYEKEERGRGNFPDRFSARQFPNYSSELNVNALLLGDSALYLCASSPRLDPYNEQFFGPGTRLTVL.

This clonotype was seen a handful of times. The rearrangement links TRBV9 to TRBJ2-1; D might be TRBD2 (6 bases). Per germline, CDR1 SGDLS and CDR2 YYNGEE. This CDR3 is 15 amino acids long. Between the trimmed V and J ends, which lost 4 bases and 4 bases, there was a span of 15 bases. The CDR3 sequence: CASSLSYGTYNEQFF. The CDR3 nucleotides read TGTGCCAGCAGCCTATCCTACGGGACTTACAATGAGCAGTTCTTC. Supplemented by reference TRBV9 and TRBJ2-1, the full variable domain reads DSGVTQTPKHLITATGQRVTLRCSPRSGDLSVYWYQQSLDQGLQFLIQYYNGEERAKGNILERFSAQQFPDLHSELNLSSLELGDSALYFCASSLSYGTYNEQFFGPGTRLTVL.

In its sample, this clonotype was seen a few times. The genes are TRBV20-1 and TRBJ2-1; 9 bases are shared with TRBD2. This CDR3 comprises 14 residues. V was clipped by 6 bases and J by 5 bases; unmatched bases: 8. Germline CDR1 DFQATT, CDR2 SNEGSKA (reference sequence). The CDR3 is CSAVLLAGHNEQFF. CDR3 nucleotides: TGCAGTGCGGTATTGCTAGCGGGGCACAATGAGCAGTTCTTC.

This clonotype was counted only a few times. The J gene is TRBJ2-1, the V gene TRBV12-3 or TRBV12-4, with TRBD2 as a possible D gene (6 bases). The CDR3 is 13 residues long. With 3 bases removed from V and 6 bases from J, the gap between germline ends came to 9 bases. The CDR3 loop reads CASSFGGGNEQFF. The CDR3 nucleotides read TGTGCCAGCAGTTTCGGGGGAGGCAATGAGCAGTTCTTC.

This chain links TRBV5-1 with TRBJ2-7, with D unclear. This CDR3 region has 14 residues. Trimming removed 0 bases from V and 3 bases from J, with 10 bases in between. Germline CDR1 SGHRS, CDR2 YFSETQ. In DNA, the CDR3 is TGCGCCAGCAGCTTGGTCTCAGGAAACTACGAGCAGTACTTC. Translated: CASSLVSGNYEQYF.

This clonotype has more than one count but fewer than ten. The rearrangement joins TRBV6-5 to TRBJ2-7; D gene uncertain. From germline, CDR1 is MNHEY and CDR2 SVGAGI. Trimming pared 3 bases from V and 0 bases from J, leaving 6 bases between. CDR3 length equals 13 residues. The DNA for the CDR3 is TGTGCCAGCAGTTATGGAGTCTCCTACGAGCAGTACTTC. This encodes CASSYGVSYEQYF.

This chain uses TRBV27 with TRBJ2-7; D is unclear. With 6 bases removed from V and 6 bases from J, the gap between germline ends came to 9 bases. The CDR3 has 11 residues. CDR1 and CDR2 from the germline V gene are MNHEY and SMNVEV (reference sequence). The CDR3 bases are TGTGCCAGCAGCGCGCGTGGCGAGCAGTACTTC. Encoded protein: CASSARGEQYF.

This clonotype was observed a few times. The rearrangement uses TRBV6-2 or TRBV6-3 and TRBJ1-2; D is undetermined. V dropped 2 bases and J dropped 4 bases, with 14 bases sitting between them. Germline V gene data show CDR1 as MNHEY and CDR2 as SVGEGT. The CDR3 length is 15 residues. DNA for the CDR3: TGTGCCAGCAGTTACCACGCGGGAGATCGCTATGGCTACACCTTC. Residues: CASSYHAGDRYGYTF.

The rearrangement links TRBV27 to TRBJ2-7; 10 bases line up with TRBD1. This CDR3 is 15 amino acids long. The V and J ends lost 5 bases and 1 base, in that order; junction bases with no gene match: 5. CDR1 MNHEY and CDR2 SMNVEV come from the germline V gene (reference sequence). CDR3 sequence: CASSPTGGESYEQYF. For the CDR3, the DNA is TGTGCCAGCAGTCCGACAGGGGGCGAATCCTACGAGCAGTACTTC.

This clonotype was detected a few times. The chain uses TRBV7-9 and TRBJ2-2; a possible D gene is TRBD1 (5 bases). The CDR3 consists of 15 residues. Germline V gene lookup returns CDR1 SEHNR and CDR2 FQNEAQ (reference sequence). With 1 base removed from V and 4 bases from J, the gap between germline ends came to 10 bases. The CDR3 reads CASSLELGLTGELFF. CDR3 DNA: TGTGCCAGCAGCTTAGAGTTGGGGCTCACCGGGGAGCTGTTTTTT. The full variable domain, in which reference TRBV7-9 and TRBJ2-2 provide the parts outside the CDR3, is DTGVSQNPRHKITKRGQNVTFRCDPISEHNRLYWYRQTLGQGPEFLTYFQNEAQLEKSRLLSDRFSAERPKGSFSTLEIQRTEQGDSAMYLCASSLELGLTGELFFGEGSRLTVL.

This clonotype was seen a few times. The CDR3 is CASSLGRTGYEQYF. The DNA of the CDR3 is TGTGCCAGCAGCTTAGGGAGGACAGGCTACGAGCAGTACTTC. The chain joins TRBV13 to TRBJ2-7; TRBD1 matches 7 bases. The V gene's germline CDR1 is PRHDT and CDR2 FYEKMQ (reference sequence). The CDR3 extends over 14 amino acids. Trimming cost V 0 bases and J 3 bases; bases outside gene matches: 2.

The table lists this clonotype with a few counts. The V gene is TRBV14, the J gene TRBJ2-7; D is possibly TRBD2 (5 bases). CDR3 size: 15 residues. Trimming removed 4 bases from V and 0 bases from J, with 13 bases in between. The germline V gene encodes CDR1 SGHDN and CDR2 FVKESK. In nucleotides, the CDR3 is TGTGCCAGCAGCCCCTCCTGGGAGCTCTCCTACGAGCAGTACTTC. Translated: CASSPSWELSYEQYF.